What follows are 9 T cell receptor beta chains derived from one specimen sequenced in a study of T-cell memory formation after mild COVID-19. TCRdb called the 5' RACE reads again in MiXCR, with one record for every CDR3 protein. The sample has 450,000 to 700,000 distinct CDR3 sequences; roughly 17% are singletons. The material sequenced was PBMCs or a T cell subset sorted from them (not recorded which). The receptor source for this set is an adult woman who had mild COVID-19 (a few samples of this study predate the infection). Cell type and time point are not known.

This clonotype came up a few times. This chain links TRBV6-2 or TRBV6-3 with TRBJ2-1, with D maybe TRBD2 (5 bases). V was shortened by 7 bases and J by 4 bases, with 14 bases between the two germline ends. CDR3 length: 14 residues. The germline gives CDR1 MNHEY, CDR2 SVGEGT. The DNA of the CDR3 is TGTGCCAGCAATAGGGAGTTGGGTTACAATGAGCAGTTCTTC. Translating it yields CASNRELGYNEQFF.

This clonotype was counted only a few times. The V gene is TRBV30, the J gene TRBJ2-2; D might be TRBD2 (6 bases). The length of the CDR3 is 14 residues. V lost 1 base and J 5 bases, leaving 11 bases between the germline ends. Germline CDR1 is GTSNPN and CDR2 is SVGIG (reference sequence). This CDR3 is CAWSDSGTTGELFF. For the CDR3, the DNA is TGTGCCTGGAGTGATTCAGGGACTACCGGGGAGCTGTTTTTT.

This clonotype was detected ten times or more. V and J are TRBV2 and TRBJ2-3; D call uncertain. V shed 8 bases and J shed 0 bases, with 12 bases lying between them. Germline V gene sequence: CDR1 SNHLY, CDR2 FYNNEI. This CDR3 comprises 14 residues. The CDR3: CASLMDGSTDTQYF. The CDR3 DNA is TGTGCCAGCCTAATGGACGGTAGCACAGATACGCAGTATTTT.

This clonotype was seen more than once but under ten times. The chain links TRBV24-1 to TRBJ2-7; 9 bases agree with TRBD1. Germline V gives CDR1 KGHDR, CDR2 SFDVKD. Trimming at V came to 6 bases and at J to 3 bases, leaving 5 bases not matched to a gene. CDR3 size: 14 residues. The chain's CDR3 is CATSRTGVDYEQYF. CDR3 DNA sequence: TGTGCCACCAGTCGGACAGGGGTAGACTACGAGCAGTACTTC.

Many counts were recorded for this clonotype. This chain joins TRBV29-1 and TRBJ1-6; 7 nucleotides agree with TRBD1. The CDR3 has 14 residues. The germline CDR1 and CDR2 sequences are SQVTM and ANQGSEA. V shed 5 bases and J 6 bases; nucleotides not matched to a gene: 7. The CDR3: CSVSTGTSNSPLHF. The CDR3 DNA follows: TGCAGCGTTTCGACAGGGACCAGTAATTCACCCCTCCACTTT.

This clonotype was found a few times. The chain employs TRBV5-1 and TRBJ2-2, with D uncertain. The CDR3 is 16 residues long. Germline lookup yields CDR1 SGHRS and CDR2 YFSETQ. V was cut by 3 bases and J by 2 bases, with 14 bases left in between. The CDR3 here is CASSSDLGLNTGELFF. Here the CDR3 DNA reads TGCGCCAGCAGCTCGGACCTAGGGCTAAACACCGGGGAGCTGTTTTTT.

The V and J genes are TRBV7-2 and TRBJ2-2; the D is unclear. Germline V gene data show CDR1 as SGHTA and CDR2 as FQGNSA. This CDR3 is 13 amino acids long. V was cut by 2 bases and J by 5 bases, with 6 bases left in between. CDR3 protein: CASSLFRTGELFF. The CDR3, as DNA: TGTGCCAGCAGCTTATTCCGGACCGGGGAGCTGTTTTTT.

The sample holds a few counts of this clonotype. V is TRBV7-2 and J is TRBJ2-7; no definite D call. Germline CDR1 and CDR2: SGHTA and FQGNSA. The CDR3 runs 14 residues. Trimming took off 5 bases at V and 5 bases at J, with 16 bases between the two ends. As DNA, the CDR3 is TGTGCCAGCAGCAGAACAGCCATAGTCAACGAGCAGTACTTC. Protein product: CASSRTAIVNEQYF.

This clonotype was seen repeatedly, ten times or more. The chain employs TRBV12-3 or TRBV12-4 and TRBJ2-7, with D possibly TRBD2 on 6 matching bases. The V end was cut by 10 bases, the J end by 5 bases, with 15 bases between. This CDR3 has 12 residues. The CDR3 is CAISDYAHEQYF. CDR3 nucleotide sequence: TGTGCCATCTCGGACTACGCCCACGAGCAGTACTTC.